This record concerns one T cell receptor beta chain sequence. Antigen: not known. Profiled with immunoSEQ multiplex PCR; TCRdb holds only in-frame clones, not every one. The sample yields approximately 110,000 clones, roughly 90% seen once. The data belong to a study of CD4+ T cells in melanoma. Study-wide results and caveats: Neoantigen-specific CD4+ T cells in melanoma reportedly had diverse differentiation states.

V gave up 2 bases and J gave up 4 bases, with 5 bases separating them. Per the germline V gene, CDR1 is SQVTM and CDR2 is ANQGSEA. The CDR3 has 11 amino acids. The receptor's source is a human donor with melanoma. Sequencing was performed on peripheral blood. This chain connects TRBV29-1 to TRBJ1-2; no clear D gene. CDR3: CSVERPYGYTF. CDR3 DNA sequence: TGCAGCGTTGAAAGACCCTATGGCTACACCTTC.